One and the same sample provided the 8 T cell receptor beta chains below, sequenced in a study of blood T cells in healthy people across ages. Through a sample-barcoded 5' primer and a J-beta primer mix, a second PCR was run for roughly 6 to 12 cycles. TCRdb fed the 5' RACE reads into MiXCR, producing one record per CDR3 protein. In the table there are some 790,000 distinct CDR3 sequences, more than 25% of which are singletons. The sequencing input was blood. Source of these receptors: a woman older than 75 in good health.

Remarks on this clonotype: A much larger clone lies a single base off, so this may be a read error. In DNA, the CDR3 is TGTGCCAACAGCCAGGGGGTCTACGAGCAGTACTTC. Protein product: CANSQGVYEQYF. The rearrangement joins TRBV28 to TRBJ2-7; TRBD1 matches 7 bases. This CDR3 contains 12 residues. V lost 10 bases to trimming and J lost 3 bases; unmatched junction nucleotides: 6. The germline CDR1 and CDR2 sequences are MDHEN and SYDVKM.

There are many counts of this clonotype. V usage is TRBV7-2 and J usage is TRBJ2-7, with D unresolved. This CDR3 region has 13 residues. V was pared by 2 bases and J by 0 bases, with 5 bases between. Germline loops: CDR1 SGHTA, CDR2 FQGNSA. The DNA of the CDR3 is TGTGCCAGCAGCTTAACAAGCTCCTACGAGCAGTACTTC. This gives the protein CASSLTSSYEQYF.

V usage is TRBV20-1 and J usage is TRBJ1-3, with TRBD1 identical over 8 bases. V shed 2 bases and J 3 bases; nucleotides not matched to a gene: 12. The CDR3 is 17 amino acids. CDR1 and CDR2 (germline): DFQATT, SNEGSKA (reference sequence). The CDR3, as DNA: TGCAGTGCTAGACCGTTGAACCAGGGGGCCTATGGAAACACCATATATTTT. As protein: CSARPLNQGAYGNTIYF.

CDR3: CSADRANKDDGYTF. CDR3 DNA sequence: TGCAGTGCTGACCGCGCCAACAAAGACGATGGCTACACCTTC. V and J are TRBV20-1 and TRBJ1-2; D ambiguous. Trimming pared 5 bases from V and 6 bases from J, leaving 19 bases between. Per germline, CDR1 DFQATT and CDR2 SNEGSKA (reference sequence). CDR3 size: 14 residues.

CDR3: CASRGPSNQPQHF. In DNA form, the CDR3 reads TGTGCCAGCAGGGGGCCCAGCAATCAGCCCCAGCATTTT. The J gene is TRBJ1-5, the V gene TRBV27; a weak D match, TRBD1 (5 bases). With 6 bases removed from V and 1 base from J, the gap between germline ends came to 7 bases. This CDR3 has 13 amino acids. Germline assignment: CDR1 MNHEY and CDR2 SMNVEV (reference sequence).

This clonotype was seen at least ten times. The chain recombines TRBV2 with TRBJ2-3; 13 bases match TRBD2. CDR1 and CDR2 (germline): SNHLY, FYNNEI. Trimming cost V 5 bases and J 5 bases; bases outside gene matches: 7. This CDR3 has 16 residues. CDR3 sequence (DNA): TGTGCCAGCAGTTCTCTACTAGCGGGGGGGCGAGATACGCAGTATTTT. It is translated as CASSSLLAGGRDTQYF.

This clonotype was seen just once. V gene TRBV29-1 combines with J gene TRBJ1-2; maybe TRBD1 (6 bases). The length of the CDR3 is 13 residues. Trimming removed 2 bases at V and 7 bases at J, with 14 bases between. CDR1 is SQVTM, CDR2 ANQGSEA, per germline. The CDR3 bases are TGCAGCGTTGAACTTGCGGGGGCCGGTGGCTACACCTTC. Its protein is CSVELAGAGGYTF. Supplemented by reference TRBV29-1 and TRBJ1-2, the full variable domain reads SAVISQKPSRDICQRGTSLTIQCQVDSQVTMMFWYRQQPGQSLTLIATANQGSEATYESGFVIDKFPISRPNLTFSTLTVSNMSPEDSSIYLCSVELAGAGGYTFGSGTRLTVV.

As for this clonotype: Possible read error: a much larger clone is one base away. The chain couples TRBV6-1 to TRBJ1-2; D is ambiguous. This CDR3 has 15 residues. Germline V CDR1 and CDR2: MNHNS, SASEGT. As DNA, the CDR3 is TGTGCCAGCACTGAGCCGCAGATAGCTAACTATGGCTGCACCTTC. Amino acid sequence: CASTEPQIANYGCTF.